Sequencing of this TCR beta chain was carried out in a study of blood T cell repertoires in COVID-19. Measured with immunoSEQ multiplex PCR; TCRdb has only the in-frame clones, and not every one. The sample includes a few hundred thousand clones, roughly 80% seen only once; the top ten take 5% to 5.5%. V trimming: 0 bases; J trimming: 4 bases; junction bases outside the gene matches: 12. Germline CDR1 is LGHNA and CDR2 is YSLEER. This CDR3 is built from 18 residues. This clone was detected only once. Grouping used clinical history reported by participants in a survey and questionnaire. Two consecutive negative NP/OP PCR tests, clearance, or resolved symptoms defined Cohort 3 recovery.

The sequenced material came from PBMCs or T cells enriched from blood (not recorded which). The chain combines TRBV4-3 with TRBJ2-7; 10 bases align to TRBD2. The origin of this receptor is a woman between 50 and 59 years old who had recovered from COVID-19. The CDR3, as DNA: TGCGCCAGCAGCCAAGATTTTTTGGGGGGACTAGCGAATTACGAGCAGTACTTC. Its protein product is CASSQDFLGGLANYEQYF.